This is a list of T cell receptor beta chains from one sample in a study of human T cells and chemical hapten exposure. TCRdb fed the RACE reads into MiXCR, producing one record per CDR3 protein. This sample carries tens of thousands of distinct CDR3 sequences, about an eighth of them seen once, and the ten largest clones take 5.7%. The sample in question was whole blood, obtained in connection with sensitization to the hapten diphenylcyclopropenone (DPC). The source of these receptors is a woman aged 45-59 years with alopecia areata. Some clones in this sample may be carry-over from other donors' samples. CDR3s include the opening cysteine and the closing phenylalanine or tryptophan. A D gene is named only where the DNA matches it firmly. The size entry is marked missing in some rows and otherwise reads once, few, many or a size class.

J gene: TRBJ1-1
D gene: -
V gene: TRBV18
clone size: many
CDR3 DNA: TGTGCCAGCTCACCGGACAGCCTTGAAGCTTTCTTT
CDR3 protein: CASSPDSLEAFF

J gene: TRBJ2-7
D gene: TRBD1
V gene: TRBV7-9
clone size: few
CDR3 DNA: TGTGCCAGCAGCTCGCAACTCACAGGGGCCTACGAGCAGTACTTC
CDR3 protein: CASSSQLTGAYEQYF

J gene: TRBJ2-7
D gene: TRBD2
V gene: TRBV11-2
clone size: many
CDR3 DNA: TGTGCCAGCAGCTTAAGGCTAGCGGGAGATTTGGAGCAGTACTTC
CDR3 protein: CASSLRLAGDLEQYF

J gene: TRBJ2-5
D gene: TRBD2
V gene: TRBV30
clone size: few
CDR3 DNA: TGTGCCTGGAGTTCTAGTAGCGGGAGAGAGACCCAGTACTTC
CDR3 protein: CAWSSSSGRETQYF

J gene: TRBJ2-7
D gene: -
V gene: TRBV7-9
clone size: many
CDR3 DNA: TGTGCCAGCAGCTTAGTAACTTGGGAGCAGTACTTC
CDR3 protein: CASSLVTWEQYF

J gene: TRBJ2-7
D gene: TRBD2
V gene: TRBV3-1
clone size: many
CDR3 DNA: TGTGCCAGCAGCCAAGTATTTGGCGGGAGTTACGAGCAGTACTTC
CDR3 protein: CASSQVFGGSYEQYF

J gene: TRBJ1-2
D gene: TRBD1
V gene: TRBV9
clone size: few
CDR3 DNA: TGTGCCAGCAGCGGAACCGACAGGGTACCCCTCTATGGCTACACCTTC
CDR3 protein: CASSGTDRVPLYGYTF

J gene: TRBJ2-1
D gene: -
V gene: TRBV27
clone size: many
CDR3 DNA: TGTGCCAGCACCCCTTTGGGCAGTTTGTTGAATGAGCAGTTCTTC
CDR3 protein: CASTPLGSLLNEQFF

J gene: TRBJ1-1
D gene: -
V gene: TRBV7-2
clone size: -
CDR3 DNA: TGTGCCAGCAGCTTAGATACTCAGCAGGGACGTGGTGCTTTCTTT
CDR3 protein: CASSLDTQQGRGAFF

J gene: TRBJ1-1
D gene: -
V gene: TRBV13
clone size: -
CDR3 DNA: TGTGCCAGCAGCTTTCGGGAGAACACTGAAGCTTTCTTT
CDR3 protein: CASSFRENTEAFF

J gene: TRBJ2-1
D gene: -
V gene: TRBV2
clone size: -
CDR3 DNA: TGTGCCAGCAATCCGACAGACACCTACAATGAGCAGTTCTTC
CDR3 protein: CASNPTDTYNEQFF

J gene: TRBJ1-5
D gene: -
V gene: TRBV18
clone size: many
CDR3 DNA: TGTGCCAGCTCACCAACAGTCACTGGGAATCAGCCCCAGCATTTT
CDR3 protein: CASSPTVTGNQPQHF

J gene: TRBJ1-2
D gene: -
V gene: TRBV29-1
clone size: many
CDR3 DNA: TGCAGCGTGGACCGAGAAGGGTATGGCTACACCTTC
CDR3 protein: CSVDREGYGYTF

J gene: TRBJ2-2
D gene: -
V gene: TRBV6-6
clone size: -
CDR3 DNA: TGTGCCCTCTCCGCAAGAGCTTTGAACACCGGGGAGCTGTTTTTT
CDR3 protein: CALSARALNTGELFF

J gene: TRBJ2-1
D gene: TRBD2
V gene: TRBV7-9
clone size: many
CDR3 DNA: TGTGCCAGCAGCTTGACTAGCGGGAGAGGCGATGAGCAGTTCTTC
CDR3 protein: CASSLTSGRGDEQFF

J gene: TRBJ1-1
D gene: TRBD1
V gene: TRBV19
clone size: -
CDR3 DNA: TGTGCCAGTAGAACAGGGACAGTCGTCACTGAAGCTTTCTTT
CDR3 protein: CASRTGTVVTEAFF

J gene: TRBJ1-1
D gene: -
V gene: TRBV18
clone size: few
CDR3 DNA: TGTGCCAGCTCGGTGGAACAGGTGATGAACACTGAAGCTTTCTTT
CDR3 protein: CASSVEQVMNTEAFF

J gene: TRBJ2-4
D gene: TRBD2
V gene: TRBV20-1
clone size: -
CDR3 DNA: TGCAGTGCTGAGCGGGAATCCAAAAACATTCAGTACTTC
CDR3 protein: CSAERESKNIQYF

J gene: TRBJ2-3
D gene: TRBD2
V gene: TRBV6-2/TRBV6-3
clone size: many
CDR3 DNA: TGTGCCAGCAGTTACTCTAAGGCTAGCGGGATCCGGCTAGATACGCAGTATTTT
CDR3 protein: CASSYSKASGIRLDTQYF

J gene: TRBJ2-1
D gene: TRBD1
V gene: TRBV6-6
clone size: many
CDR3 DNA: TGTGCCAGCAGTTACCGAGCGGGACAGGGGCATGGTGAGCAGTTCTTC
CDR3 protein: CASSYRAGQGHGEQFF